This T cell receptor beta chain was documented in a study of CXCR3-negative and CXCR3-positive naive CD8 T cells. The CDR3 length is 11 residues. In germline, CDR1 is SQVTM, CDR2 ANQGSEA. Measured by frequency, this clonotype is medium-sized. Its antigen is undetermined. Researchers prepared the TRB cDNA libraries using 5' RACE with UMI labels. Each CDR3 protein gets one entry in TCRdb, which reprocessed the 5' RACE reads and gives no DNA. The specimen's table records roughly 3,900 distinct CDR3 sequences. Study-wide points: Much lower diversity was found in memory CD8+ cells, while both naive subsets had comparably high diversity. Across naive subsets, surface CD5 expression was comparable, and TCR strength was inferred from properties of the TRB CDR3. TRBV-TRBJ usage was alike in naive CXCR3-negative and CXCR3-positive cells but differed in memory cells.

This chain connects TRBV29-1 to TRBJ2-1; lacking DNA, the TRBD2 call made by TCRdb goes unchecked. The sequenced sample was naive CXCR3- CD8+ T cells from blood. This sample's subset: CD45RO-CCR7+CD27+CD95- naive CD8+ T cells lacking CXCR3 (TNR3-). The clonotype was recovered from a human donor in good health. Some clones in this sample may be carry-over from other donors' samples. CDR3: CSGEKNNEQFF.